These T cell receptor beta chains were read from a single sample in a study of blood T cell repertoires in COVID-19. The table came from immunoSEQ multiplex PCR; TCRdb's copy has only in-frame clones and leaves some out. The table records about 120,000 clones, over 65% of them present only once. The sequencing input was peripheral blood. These TCRs come from a man in his sixties with acute or convalescent COVID-19. The CDR3 runs from the conserved cysteine through the conserved F or W.

V gene | CDR3 protein
TRBV6-2/TRBV6-3 | CASSLVIAGGTDTQYF
TRBV15 | CATSRYSSGTSYNEQFF
TRBV10-3 | CAISENSLNTEAFF
TRBV5-5 | CASSLAGIAALAKNIQYF
TRBV19 | CASSLQGARTEAFF
TRBV24-1 | CATSDLRGTGGELFF
TRBV27 | CASRRGQADTEAFF
TRBV19 | CASTSGRYEQYF
TRBV28 | CASSPGQAAETQYF
TRBV5-1 | CASSLGAYEQYF
TRBV6-5 | CASRIRGGGKNIQYF
TRBV11-2 | CASSLDEAAGADTQYF
TRBV9 | CASSYTGMNTEAFF
TRBV18 | CASSPQEGLGETQYF
TRBV2 | CASSEASDYNEQFF
TRBV6-2/TRBV6-3 | CASSYGGGAYEQYF
TRBV28 | CASRPRAKVEQYF
TRBV2 | CASSEGGVRSYTF
TRBV10-3 | CAISEGAGEGGTEAFF
TRBV7-3 | CASSLGQGREQYF
TRBV11-2 | CASSLRRGPAKNIQYF
TRBV12-3/TRBV12-4 | CASSSRQGGEQYF
TRBV5-1 | CASSLGTGIETQYF
TRBV7-9 | CASSLGSGIWQYF
TRBV4-3 | CASSQTGEEQYF
TRBV7-9 | CASSLGRGYTF
TRBV3-1/TRBV3-2 | CASSPQGRGEQYF
TRBV13 | CASSLGRGNNSPLHF